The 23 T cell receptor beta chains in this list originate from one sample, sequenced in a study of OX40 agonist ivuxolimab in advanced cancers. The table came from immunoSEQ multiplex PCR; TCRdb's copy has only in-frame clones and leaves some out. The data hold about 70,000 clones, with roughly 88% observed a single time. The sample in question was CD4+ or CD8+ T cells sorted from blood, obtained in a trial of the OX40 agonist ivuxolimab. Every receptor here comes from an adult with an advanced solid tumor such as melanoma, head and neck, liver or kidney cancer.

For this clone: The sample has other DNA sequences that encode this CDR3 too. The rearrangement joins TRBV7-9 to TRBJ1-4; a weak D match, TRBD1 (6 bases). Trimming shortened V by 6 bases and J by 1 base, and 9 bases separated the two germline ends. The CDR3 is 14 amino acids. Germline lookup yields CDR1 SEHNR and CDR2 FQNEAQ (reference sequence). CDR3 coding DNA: TGTGCCAGCAGTCCCAGGGGAACTAATGAAAAACTGTTTTTT. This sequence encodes CASSPRGTNEKLFF.

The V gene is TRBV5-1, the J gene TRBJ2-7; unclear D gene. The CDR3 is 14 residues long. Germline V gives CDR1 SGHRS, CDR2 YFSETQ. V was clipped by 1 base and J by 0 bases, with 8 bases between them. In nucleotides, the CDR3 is TGCGCCAGCAGCTTGCACGATACCTCCTACGAGCAGTACTTC. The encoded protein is CASSLHDTSYEQYF.

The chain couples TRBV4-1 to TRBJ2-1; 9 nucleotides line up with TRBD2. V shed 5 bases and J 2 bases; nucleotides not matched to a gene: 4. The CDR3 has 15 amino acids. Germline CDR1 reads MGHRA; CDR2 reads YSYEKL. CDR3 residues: CASSASGNTYNEQFF. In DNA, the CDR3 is TGCGCCAGCAGCGCTAGCGGGAACACCTACAATGAGCAGTTCTTC.

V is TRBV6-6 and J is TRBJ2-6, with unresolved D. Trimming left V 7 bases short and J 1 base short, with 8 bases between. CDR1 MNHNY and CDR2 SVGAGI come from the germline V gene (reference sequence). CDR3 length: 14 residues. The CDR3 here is CASTIGSGANVLTF. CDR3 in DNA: TGTGCCAGCACTATTGGTTCTGGGGCCAACGTCCTGACTTTC.

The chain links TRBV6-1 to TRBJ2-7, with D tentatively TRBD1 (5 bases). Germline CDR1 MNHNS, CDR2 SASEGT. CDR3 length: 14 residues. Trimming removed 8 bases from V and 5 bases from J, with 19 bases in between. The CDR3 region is CASQRQGISNEQYF. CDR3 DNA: TGTGCCAGCCAACGTCAGGGTATCAGTAACGAGCAGTACTTC.

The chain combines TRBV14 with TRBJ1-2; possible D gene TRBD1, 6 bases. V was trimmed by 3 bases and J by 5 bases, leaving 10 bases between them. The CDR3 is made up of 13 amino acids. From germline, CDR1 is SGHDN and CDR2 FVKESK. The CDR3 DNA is TGTGCCAGCAGCCAGGGGGCTAGGTATGGCTACACCTTC. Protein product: CASSQGARYGYTF.

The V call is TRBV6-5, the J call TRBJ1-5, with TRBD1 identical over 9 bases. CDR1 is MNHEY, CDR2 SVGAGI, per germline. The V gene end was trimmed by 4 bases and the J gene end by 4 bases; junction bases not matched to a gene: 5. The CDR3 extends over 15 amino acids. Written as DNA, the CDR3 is TGTGCCAGCAGTTTCAAACAGGGGGCTAATCAGCCCCAGCATTTT. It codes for CASSFKQGANQPQHF.

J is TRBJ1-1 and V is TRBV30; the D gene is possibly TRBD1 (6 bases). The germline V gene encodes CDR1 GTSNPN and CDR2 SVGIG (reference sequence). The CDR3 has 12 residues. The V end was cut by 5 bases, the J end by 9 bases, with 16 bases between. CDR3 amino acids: CAWGARDIKAFF. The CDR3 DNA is TGTGCCTGGGGAGCTCGGGACATTAAAGCTTTCTTT.

CDR3 bases: TGTGCCAGCAGTTGGGACGGCGGGGTTGGCGAGGGCTACACCTTC. This encodes CASSWDGGVGEGYTF. The chain has TRBV6-6 and TRBJ1-2; tentatively, D is TRBD1 (5 bases). V was clipped by 4 bases and J by 8 bases, with 20 bases between them. Germline loops: CDR1 MNHNY, CDR2 SVGAGI (reference sequence). CDR3 length: 15 residues.

The CDR3 region is CAWSAGQGAHYGYTF. The CDR3 DNA reads TGTGCCTGGAGTGCCGGACAGGGGGCCCACTATGGCTACACCTTC. This chain uses TRBV30 with TRBJ1-2, with 11 bases fitting TRBD1. Germline loops: CDR1 GTSNPN, CDR2 SVGIG (reference sequence). This CDR3 has 15 residues. V was pared by 1 base and J by 3 bases, with 4 bases of the junction left unmatched.

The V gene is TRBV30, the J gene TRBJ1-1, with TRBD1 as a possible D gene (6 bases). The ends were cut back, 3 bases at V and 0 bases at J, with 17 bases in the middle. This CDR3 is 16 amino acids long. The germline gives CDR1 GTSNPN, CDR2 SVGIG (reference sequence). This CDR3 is CAWRLTGTYMNTEAFF. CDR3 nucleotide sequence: TGTGCCTGGAGACTTACAGGGACTTATATGAACACTGAAGCTTTCTTT.

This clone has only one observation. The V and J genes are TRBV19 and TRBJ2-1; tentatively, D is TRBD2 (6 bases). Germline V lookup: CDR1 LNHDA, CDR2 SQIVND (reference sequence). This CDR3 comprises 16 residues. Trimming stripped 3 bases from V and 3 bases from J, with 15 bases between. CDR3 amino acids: CASSIQRGSHYNEQFF. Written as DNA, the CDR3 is TGTGCCAGTAGTATCCAACGGGGGTCTCACTACAATGAGCAGTTCTTC.

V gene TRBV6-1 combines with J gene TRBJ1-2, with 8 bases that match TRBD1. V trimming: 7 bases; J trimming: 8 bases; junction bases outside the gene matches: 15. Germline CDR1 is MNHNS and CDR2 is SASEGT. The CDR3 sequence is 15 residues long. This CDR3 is CASNEGQGEWRGYTF. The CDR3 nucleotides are TGTGCCAGCAACGAAGGACAGGGAGAATGGAGAGGCTACACCTTC.

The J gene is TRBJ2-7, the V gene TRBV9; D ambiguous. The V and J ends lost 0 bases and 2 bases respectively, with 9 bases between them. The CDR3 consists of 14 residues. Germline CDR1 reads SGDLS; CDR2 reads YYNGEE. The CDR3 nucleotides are TGTGCCAGCAGCGTAGGACCGCCAGCCTACGAGCAGTACTTC. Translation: CASSVGPPAYEQYF.

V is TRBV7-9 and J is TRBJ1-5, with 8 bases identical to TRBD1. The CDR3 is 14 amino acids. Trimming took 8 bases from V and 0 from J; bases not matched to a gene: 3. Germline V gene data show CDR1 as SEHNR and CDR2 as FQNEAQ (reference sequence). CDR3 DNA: TGTGCCAGCCAGGGGGCAAGTAGCAATCAGCCCCAGCATTTT. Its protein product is CASQGASSNQPQHF.

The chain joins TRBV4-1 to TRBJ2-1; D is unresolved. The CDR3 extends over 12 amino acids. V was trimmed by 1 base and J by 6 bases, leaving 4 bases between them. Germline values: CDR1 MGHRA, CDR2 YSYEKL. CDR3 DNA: TGCGCCAGCAGCCAAGTTCTCAATGAGCAGTTCTTC. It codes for CASSQVLNEQFF.

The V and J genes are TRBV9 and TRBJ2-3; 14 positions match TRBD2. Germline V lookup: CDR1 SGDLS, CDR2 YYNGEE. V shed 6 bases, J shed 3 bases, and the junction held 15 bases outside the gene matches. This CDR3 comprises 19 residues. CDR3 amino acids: CASNLGLAGGNLGTDTQYF. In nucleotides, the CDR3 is TGTGCCAGCAACTTAGGACTAGCGGGGGGAAACCTGGGGACAGATACGCAGTATTTT.

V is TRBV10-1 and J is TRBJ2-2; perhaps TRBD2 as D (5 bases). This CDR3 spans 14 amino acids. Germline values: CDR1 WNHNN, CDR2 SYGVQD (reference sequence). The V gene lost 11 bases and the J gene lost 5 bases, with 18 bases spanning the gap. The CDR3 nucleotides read TGCGCCCCCCATGGGTCGGGGAAAACCGGGGAGCTGTTTTTT. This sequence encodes CAPHGSGKTGELFF.

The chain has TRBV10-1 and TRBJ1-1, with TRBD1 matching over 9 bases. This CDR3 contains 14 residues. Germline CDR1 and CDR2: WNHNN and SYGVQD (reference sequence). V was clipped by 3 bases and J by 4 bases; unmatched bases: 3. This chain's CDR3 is CASSDGTGSTEAFF. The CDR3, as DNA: TGCGCCAGCAGTGATGGGACAGGGTCCACTGAAGCTTTCTTT.

CDR3 loop: CASSFADRADTQYF. CDR3 sequence (DNA): TGTGCCAGCAGCTTCGCTGACAGGGCTGATACGCAGTATTTT. The chain carries TRBV25-1 and TRBJ2-3; TRBD1 matches 7 bases. The germline V gene has CDR1 MGHDK and CDR2 SYGVNS. V trimming: 6 bases; J trimming: 6 bases; junction bases outside the gene matches: 9. This CDR3 comprises 14 residues. The full variable domain, completed using reference TRBV25-1 and TRBJ2-3, is EADIYQTPRYLVIGTGKKITLECSQTMGHDKMYWYQQDPGMELHLIHYSYGVNSTEKGDLSSESTVSRIRTEHFPLTLESARPSHTSQYLCASSFADRADTQYFGPGTRLTVL.

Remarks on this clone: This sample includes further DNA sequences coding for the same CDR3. The CDR3 DNA sequence: TGCAGTGCTAGAGATCTTAATGGCTACACCTTC. Amino acids: CSARDLNGYTF. The V and J genes are TRBV20-1 and TRBJ1-2; no definite D call. Trimming shortened V by 0 bases and J by 6 bases, and 5 bases separated the two germline ends. This CDR3 is built from 11 residues. Germline V gene lookup returns CDR1 DFQATT and CDR2 SNEGSKA (reference sequence).

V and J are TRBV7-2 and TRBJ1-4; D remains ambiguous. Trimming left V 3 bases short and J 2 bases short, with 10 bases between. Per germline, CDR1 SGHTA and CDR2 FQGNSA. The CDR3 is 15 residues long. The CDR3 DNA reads TGTGCCAGCAGCTTCGGATCATCGACTAATGAAAAACTGTTTTTT. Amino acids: CASSFGSSTNEKLFF.

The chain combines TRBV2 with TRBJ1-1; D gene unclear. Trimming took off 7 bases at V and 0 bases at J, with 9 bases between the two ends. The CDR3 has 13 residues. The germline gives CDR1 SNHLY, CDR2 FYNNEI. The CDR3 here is CASTLRMNTEAFF. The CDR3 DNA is TGTGCCAGCACTCTACGGATGAACACTGAAGCTTTCTTT.